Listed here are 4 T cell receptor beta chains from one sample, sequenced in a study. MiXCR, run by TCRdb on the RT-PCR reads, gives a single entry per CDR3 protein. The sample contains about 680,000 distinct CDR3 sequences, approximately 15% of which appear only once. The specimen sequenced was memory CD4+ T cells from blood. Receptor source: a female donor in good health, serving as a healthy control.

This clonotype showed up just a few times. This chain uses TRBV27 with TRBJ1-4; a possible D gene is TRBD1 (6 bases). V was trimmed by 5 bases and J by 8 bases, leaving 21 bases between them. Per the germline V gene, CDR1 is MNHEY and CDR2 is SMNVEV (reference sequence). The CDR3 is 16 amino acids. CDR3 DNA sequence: TGTGCCAGCAGTCCCTTTGGGGGGGCCGGCGGCGAAAAACTGTTTTTT. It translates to CASSPFGGAGGEKLFF.

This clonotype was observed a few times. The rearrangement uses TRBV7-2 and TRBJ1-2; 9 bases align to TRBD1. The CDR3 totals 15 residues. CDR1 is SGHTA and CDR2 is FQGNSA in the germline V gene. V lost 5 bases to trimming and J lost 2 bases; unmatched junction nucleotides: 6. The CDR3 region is CASSPGTGMNYGYTF. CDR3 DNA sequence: TGTGCCAGCAGCCCAGGGACAGGGATGAACTATGGCTACACCTTC. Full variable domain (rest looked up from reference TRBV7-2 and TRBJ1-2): GAGVSQSPSNKVTEKGKDVELRCDPISGHTALYWYRQSLGQGLEFLIYFQGNSAPDKSGLPSDRFSAERTGGSVSTLTIQRTQQEDSAVYLCASSPGTGMNYGYTFGSGTRLTVV.

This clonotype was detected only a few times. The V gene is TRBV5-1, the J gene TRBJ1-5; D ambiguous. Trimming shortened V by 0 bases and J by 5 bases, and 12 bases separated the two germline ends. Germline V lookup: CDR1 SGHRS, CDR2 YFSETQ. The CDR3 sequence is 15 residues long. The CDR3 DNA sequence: TGCGCCAGCAGCTTGGCCGGCCTGATTCATCAGCCCCAGCATTTT. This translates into CASSLAGLIHQPQHF. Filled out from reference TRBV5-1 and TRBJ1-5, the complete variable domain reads KAGVTQTPRYLIKTRGQQVTLSCSPISGHRSVSWYQQTPGQGLQFLFEYFSETQRNKGNFPGRFSGRQFSNSRSEMNVSTLELGDSALYLCASSLAGLIHQPQHFGDGTRLSIL.

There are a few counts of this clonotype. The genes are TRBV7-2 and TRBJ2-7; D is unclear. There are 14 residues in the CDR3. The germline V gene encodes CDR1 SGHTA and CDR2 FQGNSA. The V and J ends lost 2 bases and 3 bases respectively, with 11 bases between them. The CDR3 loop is CASSLQTESYEQYF. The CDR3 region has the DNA TGTGCCAGCAGCTTACAAACAGAGAGCTACGAGCAGTACTTC.